These 13 T cell receptor beta chains originate from one sample sequenced in a study of CD8 T cells in ankylosing spondylitis. MiXCR was run by TCRdb on the 5' RACE reads, yielding one entry per CDR3 protein. This repertoire shows under 300,000 distinct CDR3 sequences, 8.6% found once; its top ten account for approximately 6.3%. The specimen sequenced was blood, either unsorted or a sorted T cell fraction (not recorded which). These receptors all stem from a male donor with ankylosing spondylitis or in good health (not recorded which).

This clonotype has ten or more counts. J is TRBJ1-1 and V is TRBV27; no firm D call. Trimming pared 8 bases from V and 0 bases from J, leaving 16 bases between. The CDR3 length is 15 residues. Germline values: CDR1 MNHEY, CDR2 SMNVEV (reference sequence). CDR3 nucleotides: TGTGCCAGCCGAACCTCGGGCCGGATGAACACTGAAGCTTTCTTT. Protein product: CASRTSGRMNTEAFF.

This clonotype was counted many times. The gene calls are TRBV20-1 and TRBJ1-5, with TRBD1 matching over 8 bases. CDR3 length: 14 amino acids. Germline trimming cut 5 bases from V and 3 bases from J; bases unmatched to any gene: 6. Germline-derived CDR1 and CDR2 are DFQATT and SNEGSKA (reference sequence). CDR3 sequence: CSARRGRNNQPQHF. The CDR3 coding sequence is TGCAGTGCTCGCAGGGGGCGGAACAATCAGCCCCAGCATTTT.

This clonotype was counted only a few times. V usage is TRBV29-1 and J usage is TRBJ1-1; D might be TRBD1 (5 bases). CDR3 length equals 13 residues. Germline loops: CDR1 SQVTM, CDR2 ANQGSEA. V lost 1 base and J lost 2, with 8 bases in between. CDR3 bases: TGCAGCGTTGAAGGCCGGACAAACACTGAAGCTTTCTTT. This codes for CSVEGRTNTEAFF.

This chain joins TRBV7-2 and TRBJ2-1, with a weak D call TRBD1 (5 bases). The CDR3 spans 14 residues. Germline V gene data show CDR1 as SGHTA and CDR2 as FQGNSA. The V and J ends lost 5 bases and 9 bases respectively, with 17 bases between them. As DNA, the CDR3 is TGTGCCAGCAGCCTTTCAAGGCCTCAGGGTGAGCAGTTCTTC. Amino acid sequence: CASSLSRPQGEQFF.

The table lists this clonotype with a few counts. The chain recombines TRBV7-9 with TRBJ2-1, with D perhaps TRBD1 (5 bases). V lost 4 bases and J lost 6, with 16 bases in between. The CDR3 length is 15 residues. CDR1 is SEHNR, CDR2 FQNEAQ, per germline (reference sequence). The CDR3 loop is CASSSGSTVRNEQFF. The CDR3 DNA sequence: TGTGCCAGCAGCTCAGGGTCGACGGTTCGCAATGAGCAGTTCTTC.

This clonotype showed up many times. This chain connects TRBV5-1 to TRBJ2-1, with 12 bases identical to TRBD2. The V gene's germline CDR1 is SGHRS and CDR2 YFSETQ. This CDR3 spans 16 amino acids. The trim removed 0 bases at V and 6 bases at J, leaving 4 bases unmatched. In DNA, the CDR3 is TGCGCCAGCAGCTTGGCAGGACTAGCGGGGAGCAATGAGCAGTTCTTC. This translates into CASSLAGLAGSNEQFF.

This clonotype was seen many times. CDR3 sequence: CASSLGGSNQPQHF. DNA of the CDR3: TGTGCCAGCAGTTTAGGGGGGAGCAATCAGCCCCAGCATTTT. V usage is TRBV12-3 or TRBV12-4 and J usage is TRBJ1-5, with D tentatively TRBD1 (5 bases). This CDR3 contains 14 residues. V lost 1 base and J lost 1, with 5 bases in between.

This clonotype was seen a handful of times. The chain has TRBV7-2 and TRBJ2-2, with 10 bases that match TRBD1. Germline V gene data show CDR1 as SGHTA and CDR2 as FQGNSA. The CDR3 sequence is 16 residues long. Trimming cost V 5 bases and J 5 bases; bases outside gene matches: 8. The CDR3 spells CASSATGTGETGELFF. As DNA, the CDR3 is TGTGCCAGCAGCGCGACCGGGACAGGGGAAACCGGGGAGCTGTTTTTT.

In regard to this clonotype: Mismatch with germline at one junction end may stem from a read error. This chain joins TRBV7-9 and TRBJ1-1, with D tentatively TRBD1 (5 bases). CDR1 and CDR2 from the germline V gene are SEHNR and FQNEAQ (reference sequence). The CDR3 has 12 residues. CDR3 region: CACSLGVTEAFF. The CDR3 bases are TGTGCCTGCAGCTTAGGGGTTACTGAAGCTTTCTTT. The entire variable domain, with the rest obtained from reference TRBV7-9 and TRBJ1-1, is as follows: DTGVSQNPRHKITKRGQNVTFRCDPISEHNRLYWYRQTLGQGPEFLTYFQNEAQLEKSRLLSDRFSAERPKGSFSTLEIQRTEQGDSAMYLCACSLGVTEAFFGQGTRLTVV.

This clonotype was counted at least ten times. The J gene is TRBJ1-6, the V gene TRBV27, with 9 bases fitting TRBD1. This CDR3 region has 16 residues. The junction had 10 bases not matched to a gene; V was cut back by 4 bases and J by 9 bases. The germline V gene encodes CDR1 MNHEY and CDR2 SMNVEV (reference sequence). The CDR3 nucleotides are TGTGCCAGCAGTTCTACCGGGACAGGGAGAACTTCACCCCTCCACTTT. It encodes CASSSTGTGRTSPLHF.

This clonotype was observed many times. The genes are TRBV20-1 and TRBJ2-2; D gene ambiguous. The V end lost 6 bases, the J end lost 0 bases, and 5 bases lay between the germline ends. CDR1 DFQATT and CDR2 SNEGSKA come from the germline V gene (reference sequence). The CDR3 totals 12 residues. The CDR3 DNA follows: TGCAGTGCCCGAGCGAACACCGGGGAGCTGTTTTTT. Residues: CSARANTGELFF.

This clonotype has a count of ten or more. The J gene is TRBJ1-5, the V gene TRBV20-1; D gene uncertain. Trimming removed 5 bases at V and 1 base at J, with 18 bases between. CDR1 and CDR2 from the germline V gene are DFQATT and SNEGSKA (reference sequence). CDR3 length: 16 residues. For the CDR3, the DNA is TGCAGTGCTCGTTATACTTGGGCGGAGAGCAATCAGCCCCAGCATTTT. This encodes CSARYTWAESNQPQHF.

This clonotype occurred many times. The CDR3 here is CASSLSGASSYNEQFF. CDR3 sequence (DNA): TGCGCCAGCAGCTTGTCCGGCGCGAGCTCCTACAATGAGCAGTTCTTC. The chain has TRBV5-1 and TRBJ2-1, with D uncertain. Trimming cost V 1 base and J 0 bases, with 11 bases left between them. The CDR3 length is 16 residues. The germline gives CDR1 SGHRS, CDR2 YFSETQ.